This TCR beta chain was identified in a study of blood T cell repertoires in COVID-19. Overall study: Samples representing acute and convalescent COVID-19 were sourced from the United States, Italy and Spain. PBMCs, B-cell-depleted T cells, or T cells provided the cDNA or gDNA that made up the material.

Original analysis: Amplifying reference gene primers gave estimates of nucleated cell counts. The table came from immunoSEQ multiplex PCR; TCRdb's copy has only in-frame clones and leaves some out. V, J and clone size are taken as reported in that table, and D and trimming were inferred from the DNA itself. The sample lists a few hundred thousand clones; around 89% were seen once. V gave up 5 bases and J gave up 8 bases; unmatched junction bases: 11. This CDR3 spans 15 amino acids. Germline V gene lookup returns CDR1 SEHNR and CDR2 FQNEAQ (reference sequence). Sample: peripheral blood. The sequence was collected from a woman aged 30 to 39 with COVID-19, enrolled during active disease. The chain uses TRBV7-9 and TRBJ2-1; 8 bases agree with TRBD2. This CDR3 is CASSDIRGGSDEQFF. The CDR3 nucleotides read TGTGCCAGCAGCGACATACGGGGGGGCTCTGATGAGCAGTTCTTC.